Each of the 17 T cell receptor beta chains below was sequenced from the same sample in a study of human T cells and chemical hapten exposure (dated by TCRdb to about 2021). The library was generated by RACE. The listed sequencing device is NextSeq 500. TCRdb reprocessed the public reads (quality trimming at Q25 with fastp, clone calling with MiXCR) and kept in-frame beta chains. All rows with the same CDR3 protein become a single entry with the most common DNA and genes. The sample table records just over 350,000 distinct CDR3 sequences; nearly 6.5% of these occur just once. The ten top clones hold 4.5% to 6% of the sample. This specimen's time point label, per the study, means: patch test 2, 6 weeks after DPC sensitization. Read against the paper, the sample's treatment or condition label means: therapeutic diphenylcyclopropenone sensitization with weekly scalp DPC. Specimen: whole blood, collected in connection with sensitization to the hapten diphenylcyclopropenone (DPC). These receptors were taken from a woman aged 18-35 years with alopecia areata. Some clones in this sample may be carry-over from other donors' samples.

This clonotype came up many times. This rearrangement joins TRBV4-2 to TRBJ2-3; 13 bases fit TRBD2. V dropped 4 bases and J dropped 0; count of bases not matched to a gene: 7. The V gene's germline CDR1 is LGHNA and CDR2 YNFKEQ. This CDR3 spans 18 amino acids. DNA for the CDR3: TGTGCCAGCAGCCTCCAGACTAGCGGGGGGACTAGCACAGATACGCAGTATTTT. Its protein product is CASSLQTSGGTSTDTQYF.

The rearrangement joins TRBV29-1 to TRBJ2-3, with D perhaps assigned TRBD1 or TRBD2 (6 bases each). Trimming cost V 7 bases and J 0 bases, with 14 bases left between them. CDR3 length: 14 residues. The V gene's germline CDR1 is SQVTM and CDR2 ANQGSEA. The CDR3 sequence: CSAGGPDSTDTQYF. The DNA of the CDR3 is TGCAGCGCCGGGGGCCCGGATAGCACAGATACGCAGTATTTT.

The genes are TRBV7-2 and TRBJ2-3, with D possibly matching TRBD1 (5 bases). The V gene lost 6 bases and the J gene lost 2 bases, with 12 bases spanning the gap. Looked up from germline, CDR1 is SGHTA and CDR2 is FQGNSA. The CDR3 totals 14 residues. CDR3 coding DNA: TGTGCCAGCAGTTTGACAGAGCTCACAGATACGCAGTATTTT. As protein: CASSLTELTDTQYF.

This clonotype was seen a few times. As DNA, the CDR3 is TGCAGTGCTGACGGGGCCGGAGCAGAGACCCAGTACTTC. Translated, it gives CSADGAGAETQYF. The V and J genes are TRBV20-1 and TRBJ2-5; tentatively, D is TRBD1 or TRBD2 (5 bases each). V shed 5 bases and J shed 4 bases, with 14 bases lying between them. CDR3 length equals 13 residues. Germline V lookup: CDR1 DFQATT, CDR2 SNEGSKA (reference sequence).

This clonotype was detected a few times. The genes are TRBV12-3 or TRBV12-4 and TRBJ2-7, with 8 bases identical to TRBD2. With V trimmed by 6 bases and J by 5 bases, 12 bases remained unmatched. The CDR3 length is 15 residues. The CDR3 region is CASSGGAGTTNEQYF. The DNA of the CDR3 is TGTGCCAGCAGCGGGGGGGCAGGGACAACAAACGAGCAGTACTTC.

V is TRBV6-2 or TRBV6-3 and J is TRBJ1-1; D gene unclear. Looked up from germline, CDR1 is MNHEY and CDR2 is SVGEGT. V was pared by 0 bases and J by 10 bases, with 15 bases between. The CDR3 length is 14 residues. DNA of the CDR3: TGTGCCAGCAGTTACTCACAGCTCCGGGTGAGAGCTTTCTTT. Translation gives CASSYSQLRVRAFF.

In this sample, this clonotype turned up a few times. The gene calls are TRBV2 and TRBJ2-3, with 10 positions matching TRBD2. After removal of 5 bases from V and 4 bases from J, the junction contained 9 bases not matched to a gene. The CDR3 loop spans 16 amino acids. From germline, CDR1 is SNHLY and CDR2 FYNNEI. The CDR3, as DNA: TGTGCCAGCAGTCCCCTTGAGCGGGGGGGTGCAGATACGCAGTATTTT. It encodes CASSPLERGGADTQYF.

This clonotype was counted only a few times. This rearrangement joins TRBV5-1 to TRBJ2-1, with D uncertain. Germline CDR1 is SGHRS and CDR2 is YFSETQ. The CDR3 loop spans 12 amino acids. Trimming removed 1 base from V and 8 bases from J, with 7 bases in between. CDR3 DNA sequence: TGCGCCAGCAGCTTGACGGCCTATGAGCAGTTCTTC. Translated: CASSLTAYEQFF.

The CDR3: CASSFGVSDEQYF. The CDR3 DNA reads as TGTGCCAGCAGTTTCGGTGTTTCTGACGAGCAGTACTTC. This chain connects TRBV12-3 or TRBV12-4 to TRBJ2-7, with D unresolved. The CDR3 runs 13 residues. Between the trimmed V and J ends, which lost 3 bases and 5 bases, there was a span of 11 bases.

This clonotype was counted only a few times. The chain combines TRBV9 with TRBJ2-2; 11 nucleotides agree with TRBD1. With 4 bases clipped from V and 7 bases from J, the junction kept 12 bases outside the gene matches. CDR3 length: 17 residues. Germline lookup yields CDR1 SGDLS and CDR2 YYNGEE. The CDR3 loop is CASSQGIGQGAVGELFF. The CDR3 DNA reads TGTGCCAGCAGCCAGGGGATAGGACAGGGGGCGGTCGGGGAGCTGTTTTTT.

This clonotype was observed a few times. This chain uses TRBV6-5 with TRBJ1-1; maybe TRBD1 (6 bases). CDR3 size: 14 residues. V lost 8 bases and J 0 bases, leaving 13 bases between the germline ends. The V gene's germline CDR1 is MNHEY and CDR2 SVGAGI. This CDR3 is CASRRTEMNTEAFF. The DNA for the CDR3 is TGTGCCAGCCGACGGACAGAAATGAACACTGAAGCTTTCTTT.

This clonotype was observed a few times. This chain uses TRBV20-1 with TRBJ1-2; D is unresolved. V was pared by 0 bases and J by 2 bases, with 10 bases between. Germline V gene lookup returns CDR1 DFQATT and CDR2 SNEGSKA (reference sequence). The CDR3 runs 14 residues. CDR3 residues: CSARDLHLNYGYTF. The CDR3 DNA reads TGCAGTGCTAGAGATTTACACCTCAACTATGGCTACACCTTC.

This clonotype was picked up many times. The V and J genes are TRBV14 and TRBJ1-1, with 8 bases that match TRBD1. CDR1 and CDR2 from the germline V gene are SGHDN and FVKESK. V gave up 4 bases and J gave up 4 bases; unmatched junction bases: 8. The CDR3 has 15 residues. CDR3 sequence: CASSPGQGAVTEAFF. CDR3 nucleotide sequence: TGTGCCAGCAGCCCAGGGCAGGGGGCGGTCACTGAAGCTTTCTTT. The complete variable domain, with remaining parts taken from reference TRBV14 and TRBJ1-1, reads EAGVTQFPSHSVIEKGQTVTLRCDPISGHDNLYWYRRVMGKEIKFLLHFVKESKQDESGMPNNRFLAERTGGTYSTLKVQPAELEDSGVYFCASSPGQGAVTEAFFGQGTRLTVV.

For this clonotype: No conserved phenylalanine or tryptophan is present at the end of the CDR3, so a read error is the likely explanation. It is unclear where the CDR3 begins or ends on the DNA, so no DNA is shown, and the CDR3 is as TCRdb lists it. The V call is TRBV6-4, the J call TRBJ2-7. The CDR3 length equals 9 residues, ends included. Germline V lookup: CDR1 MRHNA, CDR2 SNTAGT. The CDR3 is CASSDSNDP.

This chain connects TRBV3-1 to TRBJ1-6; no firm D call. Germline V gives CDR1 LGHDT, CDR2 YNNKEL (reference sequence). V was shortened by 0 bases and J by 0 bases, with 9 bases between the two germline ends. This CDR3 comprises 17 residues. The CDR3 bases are TGTGCCAGCAGCCAAGATTTGGGGAGCTCCTATAATTCACCCCTCCACTTT. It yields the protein CASSQDLGSSYNSPLHF.

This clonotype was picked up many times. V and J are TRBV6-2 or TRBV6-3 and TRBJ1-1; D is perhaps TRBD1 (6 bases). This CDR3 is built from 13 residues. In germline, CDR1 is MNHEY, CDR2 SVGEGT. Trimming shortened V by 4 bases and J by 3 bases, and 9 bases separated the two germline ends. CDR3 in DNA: TGTGCCAGCAGTTCTCAGGGGTACACTGAAGCTTTCTTT. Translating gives CASSSQGYTEAFF.

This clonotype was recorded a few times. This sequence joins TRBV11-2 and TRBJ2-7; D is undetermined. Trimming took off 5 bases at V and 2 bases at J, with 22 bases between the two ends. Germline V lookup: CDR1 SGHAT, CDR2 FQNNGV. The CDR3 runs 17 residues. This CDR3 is CASSPVNRASSTYEQYF. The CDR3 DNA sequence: TGTGCCAGCAGCCCCGTAAATCGGGCCTCGTCGACCTACGAGCAGTACTTC.